Listed below are T cell receptor beta chains from one sample, sequenced in a study of cytomegalovirus exposure and HLA in healthy donors. Method: immunoSEQ multiplex PCR; TCRdb's copy keeps in-frame clones and lacks some. The sample lists 120,000 or so clones; approximately 81% were seen once. The sample taken for sequencing was PBMCs. The source is a woman in her twenties or thirties in good health and CMV-seronegative. CDR3s include the opening cysteine and the closing phenylalanine or tryptophan. Fields, in order: clone size, D gene, V gene, J gene, CDR3 protein, CDR3 DNA. D genes are given only for firm matches. Some rows mark clone size as missing; the rest say once, few, many or name a class of expanded clone.

clone_size: NA
d_call: NA
v_call: TRBV29-1
j_call: TRBJ2-3
cdr3_aa: CSVAQSTDTQYF
cdr3_nt: TGCAGCGTTGCACAGAGCACAGATACGCAGTATTTT

clone_size: NA
d_call: NA
v_call: TRBV6-6
j_call: TRBJ1-5
cdr3_aa: CASSLGTNSNQPQHF
cdr3_nt: TGTGCCAGCAGTCTCGGGACAAATAGCAATCAGCCCCAGCATTTT

clone_size: NA
d_call: NA
v_call: TRBV7-6
j_call: TRBJ2-3
cdr3_aa: CASSSYTDTQYF
cdr3_nt: TGTGCCAGCAGCTCCTACACAGATACGCAGTATTTT

clone_size: NA
d_call: NA
v_call: TRBV5-1
j_call: TRBJ2-1
cdr3_aa: CASSLVPGAGPYNEQFF
cdr3_nt: TGCGCCAGCAGCTTGGTCCCCGGAGCGGGTCCCTACAATGAGCAGTTCTTC

clone_size: NA
d_call: TRBD1
v_call: TRBV2
j_call: TRBJ2-7
cdr3_aa: CASGGTGKGYEQYF
cdr3_nt: TGTGCCAGCGGGGGGACAGGGAAAGGCTACGAGCAGTACTTC

clone_size: few
d_call: NA
v_call: TRBV2
j_call: TRBJ1-5
cdr3_aa: CASSAQGSNQPQHF
cdr3_nt: TGTGCCAGCAGCGCACAGGGTTCCAATCAGCCCCAGCATTTT

clone_size: NA
d_call: NA
v_call: TRBV6-6
j_call: TRBJ1-5
cdr3_aa: CASTPGGWPNQPQHF
cdr3_nt: TGTGCCAGCACCCCCGGAGGGTGGCCTAATCAGCCCCAGCATTTT

clone_size: NA
d_call: NA
v_call: TRBV27
j_call: TRBJ2-2
cdr3_aa: CASSSSGDDPLGELLF
cdr3_nt: TGTGCCAGCAGTTCGTCAGGGGATGATCCACTCGGGGAGCTGCTTTTT

clone_size: NA
d_call: TRBD1
v_call: TRBV5-1
j_call: TRBJ2-1
cdr3_aa: CASSGDRASYNEQFF
cdr3_nt: TGCGCCAGCAGCGGAGACAGGGCCTCCTACAATGAGCAGTTCTTC

clone_size: few
d_call: TRBD2
v_call: TRBV5-1
j_call: TRBJ2-7
cdr3_aa: CASSGTSGGASVHEQYF
cdr3_nt: TGCGCCAGCAGCGGGACTAGCGGGGGCGCCAGTGTCCACGAGCAGTACTTC

clone_size: NA
d_call: TRBD1
v_call: TRBV5-1
j_call: TRBJ1-1
cdr3_aa: CASSNPTGRPPRTEAFF
cdr3_nt: TGCGCCAGCAGCAATCCGACAGGGCGACCCCCAAGGACTGAAGCTTTCTTT

clone_size: NA
d_call: NA
v_call: TRBV5-6
j_call: TRBJ1-3
cdr3_aa: CASSLGGTSIYF
cdr3_nt: TGTGCCAGCAGCTTGGGTGGGACATCCATATATTTT

clone_size: NA
d_call: TRBD1
v_call: TRBV5-1
j_call: TRBJ2-7
cdr3_aa: CASNPGTVSYEQYF
cdr3_nt: TGCGCCAGCAATCCCGGGACAGTCTCCTACGAGCAGTACTTC

clone_size: NA
d_call: TRBD1
v_call: TRBV27
j_call: TRBJ1-2
cdr3_aa: CASSPPGQVNYGYTF
cdr3_nt: TGTGCCAGCAGTCCTCCGGGACAGGTAAACTATGGCTACACCTTC

clone_size: NA
d_call: NA
v_call: TRBV7-3
j_call: TRBJ2-7
cdr3_aa: CASSRTHSYEQYF
cdr3_nt: TGTGCCAGCAGTCGGACTCACTCCTACGAGCAGTACTTC

clone_size: NA
d_call: NA
v_call: TRBV27
j_call: TRBJ1-2
cdr3_aa: CASSNLANYGYTF
cdr3_nt: TGTGCCAGCAGCAACCTAGCTAACTATGGCTACACCTTC

clone_size: NA
d_call: TRBD2
v_call: TRBV11-1
j_call: TRBJ2-5
cdr3_aa: CASSLLRGAQETQYF
cdr3_nt: TGTGCCAGCAGCTTATTGCGGGGGGCCCAAGAGACCCAGTACTTC

clone_size: NA
d_call: TRBD2
v_call: TRBV30
j_call: TRBJ2-1
cdr3_aa: CAWSRGGRDNEQFF
cdr3_nt: TGTGCCTGGTCCCGTGGGGGGAGGGACAATGAGCAGTTCTTC

clone_size: NA
d_call: NA
v_call: TRBV4-3
j_call: TRBJ1-2
cdr3_aa: CASSQDRDSNYGYTF
cdr3_nt: TGCGCCAGCAGCCAAGATCGGGACTCCAATTATGGCTACACCTTC

clone_size: NA
d_call: NA
v_call: TRBV7-9
j_call: TRBJ1-1
cdr3_aa: CASSYIGQPTEAFF
cdr3_nt: TGTGCCAGCAGCTATATCGGACAGCCCACTGAAGCTTTCTTT

clone_size: NA
d_call: NA
v_call: TRBV6-6
j_call: TRBJ1-1
cdr3_aa: CASTLGVMNTEAFF
cdr3_nt: TGTGCCAGCACCCTTGGAGTCATGAACACTGAAGCTTTCTTT

clone_size: NA
d_call: NA
v_call: TRBV9
j_call: TRBJ1-5
cdr3_aa: CASSVAFNQPQHF
cdr3_nt: TGTGCCAGCAGCGTAGCTTTCAATCAGCCCCAGCATTTT

clone_size: NA
d_call: NA
v_call: TRBV19
j_call: TRBJ2-2
cdr3_aa: CASTLTGELFF
cdr3_nt: TGTGCCAGTACCCTCACCGGGGAGCTGTTTTTT

clone_size: NA
d_call: NA
v_call: TRBV6-1
j_call: TRBJ2-2
cdr3_aa: CASSETRQVNANTGELFF
cdr3_nt: TGTGCCAGCAGTGAGACTCGACAGGTCAACGCGAACACCGGGGAGCTGTTTTTT

clone_size: medium-sized
d_call: NA
v_call: TRBV7-2
j_call: TRBJ1-2
cdr3_aa: CASSEGTGIYGYTF
cdr3_nt: TGTGCCAGCAGCGAAGGAACGGGGATCTATGGCTACACCTTC

clone_size: NA
d_call: NA
v_call: TRBV19
j_call: TRBJ1-6
cdr3_aa: CASDDSHYNSPLHF
cdr3_nt: TGTGCCAGCGACGACAGCCATTATAATTCACCCCTCCACTTT

clone_size: once
d_call: NA
v_call: TRBV30
j_call: TRBJ2-3
cdr3_aa: CAWNRGSTDTQYF
cdr3_nt: TGTGCCTGGAACCGGGGGAGCACAGATACGCAGTATTTT

clone_size: NA
d_call: TRBD2
v_call: TRBV6-6
j_call: TRBJ2-1
cdr3_aa: CASRRTSGGAGGQFF
cdr3_nt: TGTGCCAGCAGGCGCACTAGCGGGGGGGCCGGAGGGCAGTTCTTC